These 20 T cell receptor beta chains originate from one sample sequenced in a study of tumor-infiltrating lymphocytes in primary liver carcinoma. Scientists recovered RNA and DNA together from around 20-30 mg of unsorted bulk tissue. Reverse transcription of roughly 470 ng total RNA with a constant-region primer produced TCR beta cDNA. A slightly modified ARM-PCR protocol with three nested multiplex PCR rounds produced these TCR beta libraries. For roughly 10 cycles apiece, the opening two PCR rounds ran with TRBV1-TRBV30 forward primers and a C-beta reverse primer. TCRdb ran MiXCR on the multiplex PCR reads and lists one entry per CDR3 protein. The sample lists tens of thousands of distinct CDR3 sequences; roughly 80% were seen once. The sequencing input was liver tumor tissue from sampling region 5. Sample subset: tumor region T5, tumor centre. These receptors all stem from a woman aged 30 to 39 with primary liver carcinoma and hepatitis B virus infection.

This clonotype was seen once. This may arise from a read error, as a much more abundant clone is one base away. The chain joins TRBV7-4 to TRBJ2-2, with TRBD2 identical over 9 bases. The germline CDR1 and CDR2 sequences are SGHVT and SQSDAQ. CDR3 size: 16 residues. For the CDR3, the DNA is TGTCCCAGCAGCTCCCTGACTAGCGGTAACACCGGGGAGCTGTTTTTT. This codes for CPSSSLTSGNTGELFF.

This clonotype was recorded many times. The CDR3 loop is CSARMVGGPFYEQYF. The DNA for the CDR3 is TGCAGTGCTAGGATGGTTGGGGGTCCCTTCTACGAGCAGTACTTC. The rearrangement joins TRBV20-1 to TRBJ2-7; D may be TRBD1 or TRBD2 (5 bases each). The CDR3 is made up of 15 amino acids. Germline V gene sequence: CDR1 DFQATT, CDR2 SNEGSKA (reference sequence). V was clipped by 3 bases and J by 3 bases, with 18 bases between them.

With regard to this clonotype: Germline is not matched at one junction end, which may reflect a read error. The rearrangement links TRBV28 to TRBJ1-1; 8 bases match TRBD1. The germline V gene encodes CDR1 MDHEN and CDR2 SYDVKM. The CDR3 is 16 residues long. The CDR3 bases are TGCGTCAGCAGTACGATAGCCCTGGACAGGGAAAATGAAGCTTTCTTT. Its translation is CVSSTIALDRENEAFF.

For this clonotype: At one end the junction does not follow the germline gene, possibly because of a read error. The chain uses TRBV7-8 and TRBJ2-2; tentative D call: TRBD2 (5 bases). The germline gives CDR1 SGHVS, CDR2 FQNEAQ. CDR3 size: 13 residues. Here the CDR3 reads CASSRLPNGELSF. For the CDR3, the DNA is TGTGCCAGTAGCAGACTACCGAATGGGGAGCTGTCTTTT.

As for this clonotype: At one end the junction does not follow the germline gene, possibly because of a read error. The rearrangement joins TRBV10-3 to TRBJ2-1, with D perhaps matching TRBD2 (5 bases). This CDR3 contains 16 residues. Germline V CDR1 and CDR2: ENHRY, SYGVKD. The CDR3 region is CAISELAVGAYSEQFF. In DNA, the CDR3 is TGTGCCATCAGTGAGTTGGCAGTGGGAGCCTACAGTGAGCAGTTCTTC.

This clonotype was picked up many times. The chain employs TRBV7-9 and TRBJ2-2, with TRBD2 matching over 7 bases. With 6 bases clipped from V and 6 bases from J, the junction kept 7 bases outside the gene matches. The CDR3 is made up of 14 amino acids. In germline, CDR1 is SEHNR, CDR2 FQNEAQ (reference sequence). The CDR3 here is CASRFRSGSGELFF. The DNA of the CDR3 is TGTGCCAGCAGATTCCGTAGCGGGTCCGGGGAGCTGTTTTTT.

In the case of this clonotype: One end of the junction does not line up with germline, which may come from a read error. The CDR3 DNA follows: TGTGCCAGCAGCCAAGTTGTGATGGGGGGTCACATTAGCTACGAGCGGTACTTC. Translated: CASSQVVMGGHISYERYF. This rearrangement joins TRBV4-3 to TRBJ2-7; D might be TRBD2 (6 bases). Germline V gene lookup returns CDR1 LGHNA and CDR2 YSLEER. This CDR3 is built from 18 residues.

V gene TRBV28 combines with J gene TRBJ1-6; weak D call: TRBD1 (5 bases). Between the trimmed V and J ends, which lost 3 bases and 11 bases, there was a span of 17 bases. Germline-derived CDR1 and CDR2 are MDHEN and SYDVKM. The CDR3 runs 15 residues. CDR3 sequence reads: CASSFSHKGSTPLHF. CDR3 DNA sequence: TGTGCCAGCAGTTTTTCCCATAAGGGGAGTACACCCCTCCACTTT. Supplemented by reference TRBV28 and TRBJ1-6, the full variable domain reads DVKVTQSSRYLVKRTGEKVFLECVQDMDHENMFWYRQDPGLGLRLIYFSYDVKMKEKGDIPEGYSVSREKKERFSLILESASTNQTSMYLCASSFSHKGSTPLHFGNGTRLTVT.

This clonotype is a singleton in its sample. The rearrangement links TRBV24-1 to TRBJ2-3; D assignment may be TRBD1 or TRBD2 (5 bases each). Trimming removed 12 bases from V and 12 bases from J, with 27 bases in between. Germline V gene lookup returns CDR1 KGHDR and CDR2 SFDVKD. The CDR3 length is 14 residues. CDR3: CAANDAIGTVTQYF. Here the CDR3 DNA reads TGTGCCGCCAATGATGCTATCGGGACGGTGACACAGTATTTT.

A word on this clonotype: A junction boundary mismatches the germline segment, possibly from a read error. V is TRBV6-5 and J is TRBJ1-6, with a weak D call TRBD1 (5 bases). This CDR3 has 15 residues. The germline gives CDR1 MNHEY, CDR2 SVGAGI. The CDR3 DNA follows: TGTGCTAGCAGGGAAAGGAGTGCCCCCCGTTCACCCCTTCACTTT. Amino acid sequence: CASRERSAPRSPLHF.

There are many counts of this clonotype. The rearrangement joins TRBV24-1 to TRBJ2-1; TRBD1 is a possible D gene (5 bases). The CDR3 loop spans 13 amino acids. V dropped 7 bases and J dropped 1 base, with 7 bases sitting between them. CDR1 and CDR2 from the germline V gene are KGHDR and SFDVKD. This chain's CDR3 is CATRDTSYNEQFF. Written as DNA, the CDR3 is TGTGCCACCAGGGACACTTCCTACAATGAGCAGTTCTTC.

To note about this clonotype: The CDR3 carries no conserved terminal phenylalanine or tryptophan, so it likely arises from a read error. This sequence joins TRBV6-1 and TRBJ1-2; D uncertain. Germline CDR1 reads MNHNS; CDR2 reads SASEGT. This CDR3 contains 18 residues. This CDR3 is CASSERFLVLRFNYDYTL. DNA for the CDR3: TGTGCCAGCAGTGAACGGTTCCTGGTCCTTAGATTTAACTATGACTACACCCTC.

The V gene is TRBV14, the J gene TRBJ2-7; D not certain. Germline loops: CDR1 SGHDN, CDR2 FVKESK. The CDR3 contains 13 residues. Trimming removed 2 bases from V and 4 bases from J, with 9 bases in between. This CDR3 is CASSQILGYEQYF. The CDR3 DNA is TGTGCCAGCAGCCAAATATTAGGGTACGAGCAGTACTTC.

Only a few counts were recorded for this clonotype. One end of the junction does not line up with germline, which may come from a read error. This chain connects TRBV4-2 to TRBJ2-1; D remains unclear. CDR1 and CDR2 (germline): LGHNA, YNFKEQ. This CDR3 is built from 18 residues. In nucleotides, the CDR3 is TGTGCCAGTAGCCAAGTGGTGAGCGTCCGAAGCTCCTACAGTGAGCAGTTCTTC. Amino acid sequence: CASSQVVSVRSSYSEQFF.

With regard to this clonotype: Because the CDR3 is missing its conserved closing phenylalanine or tryptophan, this is likely a read error. The CDR3 here is CASSLTGRPNTGELFS. The CDR3 nucleotides are TGCGCCAGCAGCCTGACGGGCCGACCGAACACCGGGGAGCTGTTTTCT. The rearrangement joins TRBV5-1 to TRBJ2-2; D not certain. V was pared by 4 bases and J by 0 bases, with 13 bases between. In germline, CDR1 is SGHRS, CDR2 YFSETQ. The CDR3 is made up of 16 amino acids.

The rearrangement links TRBV24-1 to TRBJ2-1; the D gene is possibly TRBD1 (5 bases). CDR1 is KGHDR, CDR2 SFDVKD, per germline. CDR3 length: 17 amino acids. Trimming took off 5 bases at V and 5 bases at J, with 21 bases between the two ends. The CDR3 protein is CATSGHRGAHLDNEQFF. CDR3 DNA sequence: TGTGCCACCAGTGGTCATAGGGGCGCTCATCTGGACAATGAGCAGTTCTTC.

The chain combines TRBV11-2 with TRBJ2-1; D is uncertain. V was shortened by 8 bases and J by 5 bases, with 19 bases between the two germline ends. CDR1 SGHAT and CDR2 FQNNGV come from the germline V gene. The CDR3 runs to 15 residues. CDR3 nucleotides: TGTGCCAGCGGCCTGTTGGAGTTAGCTAACAATGAGCAGTTCTTC. Translation gives CASGLLELANNEQFF.

A note on this clonotype: One junction end disagrees with the germline gene, perhaps due to a read error. The CDR3 sequence: CASSLGGADRETQHF. CDR3 sequence (DNA): TGTGCCAGCAGCTTAGGAGGGGCTGATAGGGAGACCCAGCACTTC. The V call is TRBV7-8, the J call TRBJ2-5; D may correspond to TRBD1 or TRBD2 (5 bases each). CDR3 length: 15 residues. Germline V gives CDR1 SGHVS, CDR2 FQNEAQ.

This clonotype was observed many times. With a much larger clone just one base away, this may be a read error. The chain recombines TRBV28 with TRBJ1-1; possible D gene TRBD1, 6 bases. The CDR3 runs 12 residues. Trimming stripped 8 bases from V and 6 bases from J, with 13 bases between. CDR1 is MDHEN, CDR2 SYDVKM, per germline. CDR3 coding DNA: TGTGCCAGCGGGACACTCCACTCTGAAGCTTTCTTT. Protein sequence: CASGTLHSEAFF.

V usage is TRBV12-3 or TRBV12-4 and J usage is TRBJ2-4, with TRBD2 identical over 8 bases. This CDR3 region has 14 residues. V trimming: 1 base; J trimming: 10 bases; junction bases outside the gene matches: 6. The CDR3 coding sequence is TGTGCCAGCAGTTTAGGTCGGGAGGGTAAAATTCAGTACTTC. Translation: CASSLGREGKIQYF.